Many counts were recorded for the clone carrying this T cell receptor (beta chain). This sample was taken from a study of read filtering for tumor transcriptome and immune sequencing. Turning to the study itself: Mean patient age was roughly 66 years, range roughly 40 to 80; roughly 18 male, more than 11 female. Fewer than 10 patients were R-ISS I, some 16 were R-ISS II, 6 or 7 were R-ISS III.

This CDR3 region has 16 residues. V trimming: 5 bases; J trimming: 0 bases; junction bases outside the gene matches: 4. Germline CDR1 MNHNY, CDR2 SVGAGI (reference sequence). Molecular barcoded adaptors covering alpha/delta and beta/gamma chains were used on approximately 400 ng RNA. Each CDR3 protein is one row after TCRdb ran MiXCR on the reads. The profile shows about 63,000 distinct CDR3 sequences, roughly 14% of them singletons. This receptor was obtained from a donor older than 35 with multiple myeloma. V and J are TRBV6-6 and TRBJ2-2; TRBD1 matches 9 bases. Sequenced: a population of CD138-negative cells sorted from bone marrow. DNA for the CDR3: TGTGCCAGCAGTGCTTGGGACAGGGCGAACACCGGGGAGCTGTTTTTT. This codes for CASSAWDRANTGELFF.